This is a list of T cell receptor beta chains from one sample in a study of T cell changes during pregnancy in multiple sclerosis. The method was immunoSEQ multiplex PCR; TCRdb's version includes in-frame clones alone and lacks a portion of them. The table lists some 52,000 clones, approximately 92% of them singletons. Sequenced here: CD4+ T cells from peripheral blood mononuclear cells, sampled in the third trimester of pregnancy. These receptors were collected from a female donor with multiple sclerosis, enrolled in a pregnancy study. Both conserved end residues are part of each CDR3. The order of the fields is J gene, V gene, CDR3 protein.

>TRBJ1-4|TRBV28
CASSFRGLREKLFF
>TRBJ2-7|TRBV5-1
CASSLTVASGAYEQYF
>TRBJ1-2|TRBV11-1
CASRSGAATPANYGYTF
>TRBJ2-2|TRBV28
CASSLDWVNTGELFF
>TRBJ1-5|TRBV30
CAWSVGQGERQPQHF
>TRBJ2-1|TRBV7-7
CASSSIPGLAGRNEQFF
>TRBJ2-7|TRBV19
CASSDSSGRAYEQYF
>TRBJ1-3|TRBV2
CASRDWGTGSSGNTIYF
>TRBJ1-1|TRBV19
CASSIGTLNTEAFF
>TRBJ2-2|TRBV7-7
CASSFTGTSNTGELFF
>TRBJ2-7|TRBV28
CASNALPGTYEQYF
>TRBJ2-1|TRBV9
CASSERTSGLGEQFF
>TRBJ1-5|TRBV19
CASSIVGQGVSNQPQHF
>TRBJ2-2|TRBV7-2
CASIETPPTGELFF
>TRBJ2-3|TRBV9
CASSQAGGPADTQYF